The source of this TCR beta chain is a study of blood T cell repertoires in COVID-19. Study-level background: Nucleic acid was either cDNA or gDNA, and it came from T cells, B-cell-depleted T cells, or PBMCs.

The CDR3 has 13 residues. Trimming stripped 4 bases from V and 7 bases from J, with 13 bases between. Germline V gives CDR1 SNHLY, CDR2 FYNNEI. Per the study methods: Reference gene primer amplification yielded estimated nucleated cell counts. This table comes from immunoSEQ multiplex PCR, and its TCRdb copy is limited to in-frame clones, with some not included. V and J calls and clone size are as listed in that table; D and trimming were resolved from the DNA. The table records about 250,000 clones, roughly 87% of them present only once. This clonotype was obtained from a woman in her 30s with acute COVID-19. The V and J genes are TRBV2 and TRBJ2-5, with D possibly matching TRBD1 (6 bases). Sequencing was done on a sample of PBMCs or T cells enriched from blood (not recorded which). CDR3 in amino acids: CASSGQEEATQYF. CDR3 DNA: TGTGCCAGCAGTGGACAGGAAGAAGCGACCCAGTACTTC. Based on the CDR3 plus reference TRBV2 and TRBJ2-5, the full variable domain is EPEVTQTPSHQVTQMGQEVILRCVPISNHLYFYWYRQILGQKVEFLVSFYNNEISEKSEIFDDQFSVERPDGSNFTLKIRSTKLEDSAMYFCASSGQEEATQYFGPGTRLLVL.